The clone carrying this TCR beta chain was counted many times. The antigen remains unidentified. The germline CDR1 and CDR2 sequences are WNHNN and SYGVQD (reference sequence). This CDR3 contains 16 residues. Trimming shortened V by 7 bases and J by 2 bases, and 18 bases separated the two germline ends. TCR alpha and TCR beta cDNA libraries carrying sample barcodes and UMIs were produced by 5'RACE using constant-segment primers. TCRdb analysed the 5' RACE reads with MiXCR anew, one entry per CDR3 protein. The sample yields about 430,000 distinct CDR3 sequences, over 15% seen once. This sample was included in a study of T-cell memory formation after mild COVID-19. Study-wide points: Contracting clones from day 15 to 85 had balanced CD4/CD8; later expanders favoured CD4+. For second-wave clones that peaked at day 37, SARS-CoV-2 specificity went unverified.

This TCR came from a man between 18 and 35 years old who had mild COVID-19 (a few samples of this study predate the infection). Cell type and time point are not known. This chain uses TRBV10-1 with TRBJ1-5; unclear D gene. The sample was PBMCs or a T cell subset sorted from them (not recorded which). The CDR3 nucleotides are TGCGCCAGCAATTCGAGGCCCCCCGAAGGCAATCAGCCCCAGCATTTT. Its protein is CASNSRPPEGNQPQHF.